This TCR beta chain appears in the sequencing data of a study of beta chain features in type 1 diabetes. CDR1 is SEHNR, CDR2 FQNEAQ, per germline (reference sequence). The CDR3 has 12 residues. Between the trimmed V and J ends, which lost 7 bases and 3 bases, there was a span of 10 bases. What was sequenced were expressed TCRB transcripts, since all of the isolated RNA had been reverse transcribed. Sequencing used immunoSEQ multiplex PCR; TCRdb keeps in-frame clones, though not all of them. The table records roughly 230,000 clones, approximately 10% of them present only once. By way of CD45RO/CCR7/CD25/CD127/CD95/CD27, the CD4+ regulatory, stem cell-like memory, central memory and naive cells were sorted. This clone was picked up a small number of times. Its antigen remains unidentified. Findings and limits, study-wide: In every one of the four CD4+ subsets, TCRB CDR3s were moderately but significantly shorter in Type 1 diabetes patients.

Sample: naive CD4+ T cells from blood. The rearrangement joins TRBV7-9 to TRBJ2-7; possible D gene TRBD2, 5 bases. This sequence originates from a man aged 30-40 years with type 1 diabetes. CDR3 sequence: CASKLGDYEQYF. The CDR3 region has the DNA TGTGCCAGCAAACTCGGGGACTACGAGCAGTACTTC.